This is a list of T cell receptor beta chains from one sample in a study of cytomegalovirus exposure and HLA in healthy donors. Using immunoSEQ multiplex PCR, the repertoire was profiled, and TCRdb retains in-frame clones only, with some absent. The sample yields 150,000 to 200,000 clones, around 84% seen once. Material for sequencing was PBMCs. The receptors come from a male donor in good health and CMV-seropositive. The CDR3 runs from the conserved cysteine through the conserved F or W. A D gene is named only where the DNA matches it firmly. Clone size, where shown, is once, few, many, or a class for clones that have expanded.

CDR3 DNA	CDR3 protein	J gene	clone size	V gene	CDR3 length	D gene
TGTGCCAGCAGCTGGGGGACAGCTGTCGGACCCCTCCACTTT	CASSWGTAVGPLHF	TRBJ1-6	once	TRBV5-6	14	TRBD1
TGTGCCAGCAGTATACAGGGTTTTCTTAATTCACCCCTCCACTTT	CASSIQGFLNSPLHF	TRBJ1-6	NA	TRBV28	15	NA
TGCGCCAGCAGCCTGATGACTAGCGGAAACTTAGCGGAGACCCAGTACTTC	CASSLMTSGNLAETQYF	TRBJ2-5	NA	TRBV4-3	17	TRBD2
TGTGCCAGCAGTCCCTCCGGGACTGGTAACTACGAGCAGTACTTC	CASSPSGTGNYEQYF	TRBJ2-7	NA	TRBV6-5	15	NA
TGTGCCAGCAGTTTTTCAACTAGCGGGACGCGGACCCAGTACTTC	CASSFSTSGTRTQYF	TRBJ2-5	NA	TRBV27	15	TRBD2
TGTGCCAGCAGTACCTCCCGGGACAGGGCCTACGAGCAGTACTTC	CASSTSRDRAYEQYF	TRBJ2-7	NA	TRBV28	15	TRBD1
TGTGCCAGCAGGAGACAGGGAATGGTTACCTATGGCTACACCTTC	CASRRQGMVTYGYTF	TRBJ1-2	NA	TRBV6-1	15	TRBD1
TGCGCCAGCAGCTTGGGGTCACGGGAAGGCTACACCTTC	CASSLGSREGYTF	TRBJ1-2	NA	TRBV5-1	13	NA
TGCGCCAGCAGCCAGAGCGACAGGGCTGAAGCTTTCTTT	CASSQSDRAEAFF	TRBJ1-1	NA	TRBV4-1	13	TRBD1
TGTGCCTGGAGTGTGGGGAGTATTGGCTACACCTTC	CAWSVGSIGYTF	TRBJ1-2	NA	TRBV30	12	NA
TGTGCCAGCAGCACCGGCGGGGGGGCCGTCGCAGATACGCAGTATTTT	CASSTGGGAVADTQYF	TRBJ2-3	NA	TRBV5-6	16	TRBD2
TGTGCCAGCAGCTTAGTGCGGGGGCCTATGGTACGTGAGCAGTTCTTC	CASSLVRGPMVREQFF	TRBJ2-1	NA	TRBV11-2	16	NA
TGTGCCAGCAGTCCAGACGATGGACAGTGGGGATATGGCTACACCTTC	CASSPDDGQWGYGYTF	TRBJ1-2	NA	TRBV27	16	NA
TGTGCCAGTAGTATAGACGGACAGAACGGCTACACCTTC	CASSIDGQNGYTF	TRBJ1-2	NA	TRBV19	13	NA
TGTGCCAGTAGTATAATGGGGGGAGAGACCCAGTACTTC	CASSIMGGETQYF	TRBJ2-5	NA	TRBV19	13	NA